A single sample gave rise to the 27 T cell receptor beta chains below, sequenced in a study of shared clonotypes between healthy human individuals. Clones were read by immunoSEQ multiplex PCR, and TCRdb kept only the in-frame ones, dropping some. The sample consists of roughly 700,000 clones, around two thirds of them appearing once. The source material was memory CD4+ T cells sorted from blood. The subset denotes: CD45RA-negative fraction. These receptors originate from a woman in her twenties or thirties in good health.

Comments on this clone: Other nucleotide sequences from this sample produce the same CDR3. The chain uses TRBV28 and TRBJ2-7; D remains unclear. The CDR3 runs 12 residues. In germline, CDR1 is MDHEN, CDR2 SYDVKM. The ends were cut back, 3 bases at V and 2 bases at J, with 5 bases in the middle. In DNA, the CDR3 is TGTGCCAGCAGTTTGGGGACCTACGAGCAGTACTTC. This codes for CASSLGTYEQYF.

This chain uses TRBV6-6 with TRBJ1-2; 9 bases match TRBD1. J lost 8 bases, V lost 7 bases, and 14 bases had no gene match. CDR3 length equals 15 residues. Germline loops: CDR1 MNHNY, CDR2 SVGAGI (reference sequence). In DNA, the CDR3 is TGTGCCAGCACCGATCGAACAGGGGGCCCGTCCGGCTACACCTTC. As protein: CASTDRTGGPSGYTF.

This clone was found many times. The chain uses TRBV5-1 and TRBJ1-1, with 7 bases lining up with TRBD1. CDR1 and CDR2 from the germline V gene are SGHRS and YFSETQ. Unmatched junction bases numbered 7, after V lost 7 bases and J lost 1 base. The CDR3 is made up of 14 amino acids. CDR3 residues: CASRTGEANTEAFF. The CDR3, as DNA: TGCGCCAGCCGAACAGGGGAGGCGAACACTGAAGCTTTCTTT. Filled out from reference TRBV5-1 and TRBJ1-1, the complete variable domain reads KAGVTQTPRYLIKTRGQQVTLSCSPISGHRSVSWYQQTPGQGLQFLFEYFSETQRNKGNFPGRFSGRQFSNSRSEMNVSTLELGDSALYLCASRTGEANTEAFFGQGTRLTVV.

This clone has at least ten counts. The chain is built from TRBV6-1 and TRBJ1-5; 7 bases are shared with TRBD1. V gave up 1 base and J gave up 6 bases; unmatched junction bases: 6. Germline lookup yields CDR1 MNHNS and CDR2 SASEGT. The CDR3 loop spans 15 amino acids. The CDR3 DNA sequence: TGTGCCAGCAGTGAAGGTTCCAGGGGGATTCAGCCCCAGCATTTT. Its protein product is CASSEGSRGIQPQHF.

The chain uses TRBV15 and TRBJ1-3; 7 bases align to TRBD1. The CDR3 length is 15 residues. CDR1 LNHNV and CDR2 YYDKDF come from the germline V gene (reference sequence). V lost 2 bases to trimming and J lost 6 bases; unmatched junction nucleotides: 7. The CDR3 sequence: CATSRIEGAKNTIYF. The DNA for the CDR3 is TGTGCCACCAGCAGAATTGAGGGGGCCAAAAACACCATATATTTT. The variable domain in full, completed from reference TRBV15 and TRBJ1-3, reads DAMVIQNPRYQVTQFGKPVTLSCSQTLNHNVMYWYQQKSSQAPKLLFHYYDKDFNNEADTPDNFQSRRPNTSFCFLDIRSPGLGDTAMYLCATSRIEGAKNTIYFGEGSWLTVV.

The V call is TRBV9, the J call TRBJ2-3, with a possible D match to TRBD1 (5 bases). CDR3 length: 16 residues. Trimming removed 4 bases at V and 0 bases at J, with 15 bases between. Germline V gives CDR1 SGDLS, CDR2 YYNGEE. CDR3 in amino acids: CASSPRWGVSTDTQYF. The DNA of the CDR3 is TGTGCCAGCAGCCCAAGGTGGGGCGTGAGCACAGATACGCAGTATTTT.

This clone was seen ten or more times. Other DNA sequences from this sample encode an identical CDR3 as well. The rearrangement uses TRBV28 and TRBJ2-5; 8 bases are shared with TRBD2. The CDR3 has 14 amino acids. CDR1 is MDHEN, CDR2 SYDVKM, per germline. V dropped 3 bases and J dropped 1; count of bases not matched to a gene: 1. The CDR3 reads CASSFSGSQETQYF. In DNA form, the CDR3 reads TGTGCCAGCAGTTTCAGCGGGAGCCAAGAGACCCAGTACTTC. Full variable domain (remainder filled in from reference TRBV28 and TRBJ2-5): DVKVTQSSRYLVKRTGEKVFLECVQDMDHENMFWYRQDPGLGLRLIYFSYDVKMKEKGDIPEGYSVSREKKERFSLILESASTNQTSMYLCASSFSGSQETQYFGPGTRLLVL.

On this clone itself: At the DNA level, this CDR3 is encoded by other sequences in the same sample as well. The chain recombines TRBV11-3 with TRBJ2-5; D gene uncertain. Germline CDR1 and CDR2: SGHNT and YENEEA. V was clipped by 0 bases and J by 5 bases, with 4 bases between them. The CDR3 has 12 residues. CDR3 loop: CASSLDRETQYF. The CDR3 DNA follows: TGTGCCAGCAGCTTAGATAGGGAGACCCAGTACTTC.

This clone was counted between two and nine times. The rearrangement joins TRBV28 to TRBJ2-5; D possibly corresponds to TRBD2 (5 bases). The germline CDR1 and CDR2 sequences are MDHEN and SYDVKM. V lost 2 bases to trimming and J lost 11 bases, with 12 bases between them. This CDR3 contains 12 residues. The CDR3 sequence is CASSLVLGEQYF. CDR3 coding DNA: TGTGCCAGCAGTTTAGTCCTCGGGGAGCAGTACTTC.

This clone was seen once. The V and J genes are TRBV19 and TRBJ1-5; a possible D gene is TRBD1 (5 bases). The V gene's germline CDR1 is LNHDA and CDR2 SQIVND (reference sequence). The CDR3 is made up of 15 amino acids. The V end lost 7 bases, the J end lost 3 bases, and 16 bases lay between the germline ends. The CDR3 spells CASKRGSGTNQPQHF. CDR3 sequence (DNA): TGTGCCAGTAAGAGGGGAAGTGGAACCAATCAGCCCCAGCATTTT.

This sequence joins TRBV15 and TRBJ2-7; the match to TRBD2 covers 7 bases. The CDR3 length is 15 residues. Germline V CDR1 and CDR2: LNHNV, YYDKDF (reference sequence). Trimming took 2 bases from V and 3 from J; bases not matched to a gene: 7. The DNA of the CDR3 is TGTGCCACCAGCAGAAGCGGGATAAGTCACTACGAGCAGTACTTC. This encodes CATSRSGISHYEQYF.

Note on this clone: An end of the junction differs from the germline gene, which may be a read error. V is TRBV18 and J is TRBJ2-7; the D is unclear. In germline, CDR1 is KGHSH, CDR2 LQKENI. There are 14 residues in the CDR3. CDR3: CASSPYLGSNEQYF. The CDR3 DNA reads as TGTGCCAGCTCACCATACCTAGGCTCCAACGAGCAGTACTTC.

V gene TRBV11-2 combines with J gene TRBJ2-3; possibly TRBD1 or TRBD2 for D (5 bases each). The CDR3 has 12 residues. Germline CDR1 and CDR2: SGHAT and FQNNGV. Trimming took off 4 bases at V and 8 bases at J, with 10 bases between the two ends. CDR3 region: CASSWDALTQYF. In DNA form, the CDR3 reads TGTGCCAGCAGCTGGGACGCACTTACGCAGTATTTT.

The rearrangement uses TRBV19 and TRBJ2-7; 13 bases fit TRBD2. V shed 9 bases, J shed 4 bases, and the junction held 9 bases outside the gene matches. Germline lookup yields CDR1 LNHDA and CDR2 SQIVND (reference sequence). This CDR3 is built from 15 residues. The CDR3 loop is CASGGTSGEEYEQYF. The CDR3 DNA reads as TGTGCCAGCGGTGGGACTAGCGGGGAGGAGTACGAGCAGTACTTC.

The genes are TRBV11-2 and TRBJ1-5, with a possible D match to TRBD1 (5 bases). V was shortened by 4 bases and J by 0 bases, with 16 bases between the two germline ends. The CDR3 sequence is 17 residues long. The V gene's germline CDR1 is SGHAT and CDR2 FQNNGV. The CDR3 DNA reads TGTGCCAGCAGCTCCCGGGACGGCTCCAATAGCAATCAGCCCCAGCATTTT. Its translation is CASSSRDGSNSNQPQHF.

The genes are TRBV6-5 and TRBJ2-7; 7 bases fit TRBD2. J gave up 7 bases and V 6 bases, and 12 bases lay outside the gene matches. Germline V CDR1 and CDR2: MNHEY, SVGAGI. CDR3 size: 14 residues. The CDR3 loop reads CASRAGAGSGEQYF. In DNA, the CDR3 is TGTGCCAGCAGGGCCGGAGCGGGATCGGGGGAGCAGTACTTC.

Comments on this clone: At the DNA level, this CDR3 is encoded by other sequences in the same sample as well. This chain connects TRBV19 to TRBJ1-3; D is uncertain. The CDR3 sequence is 14 residues long. Trimming stripped 3 bases from V and 0 bases from J, with 6 bases between. Germline V gives CDR1 LNHDA, CDR2 SQIVND (reference sequence). The CDR3 sequence is CASSMGDSGNTIYF. The CDR3 bases are TGTGCCAGTAGTATGGGCGACTCTGGAAACACCATATATTTT.

V usage is TRBV14 and J usage is TRBJ2-3, with D tentatively TRBD1 or TRBD2 (5 bases each). Trimming took 8 bases from V and 2 from J, leaving 20 bases between them. This CDR3 has 16 residues. The germline V gene has CDR1 SGHDN and CDR2 FVKESK. The chain's CDR3 is CASGGGSFLNTDTQYF. The CDR3 bases are TGTGCCAGCGGGGGTGGATCGTTCCTAAACACAGATACGCAGTATTTT.

V gene TRBV5-5 combines with J gene TRBJ1-2; weak D call: TRBD1 (5 bases). CDR1 and CDR2 from the germline V gene are SGHKS and YYEKEE (reference sequence). This CDR3 contains 13 residues. Trimming pared 4 bases from V and 5 bases from J, leaving 12 bases between. The CDR3 nucleotides read TGTGCCAGCAGCCCCGACAGTTCTTATGGCTACACCTTC. It specifies CASSPDSSYGYTF.

The chain has TRBV7-9 and TRBJ1-5, with D unclear. This CDR3 is built from 12 residues. V was shortened by 5 bases and J by 3 bases, with 5 bases between the two germline ends. Germline values: CDR1 SEHNR, CDR2 FQNEAQ (reference sequence). The CDR3 DNA is TGTGCCAGCAGCCGAGACAATCAGCCCCAGCATTTT. Its protein is CASSRDNQPQHF.

The chain combines TRBV10-3 with TRBJ2-2; 9 bases fit TRBD2. Looked up from germline, CDR1 is ENHRY and CDR2 is SYGVKD. V shed 6 bases, J shed 7 bases, and the junction held 9 bases outside the gene matches. This CDR3 is 15 amino acids long. This CDR3 is CAIRTRGGAGGELFF. The DNA of the CDR3 is TGTGCCATCAGGACCCGCGGGGGGGCTGGCGGGGAGCTGTTTTTT.

The chain's CDR3 is CASNRPGQGASGANVLTF. The CDR3 DNA reads as TGTGCCAGCAACCGACCGGGACAGGGGGCTTCTGGGGCCAACGTCCTGACTTTC. The chain recombines TRBV11-2 with TRBJ2-6, with 12 bases lining up with TRBD1. From germline, CDR1 is SGHAT and CDR2 FQNNGV. V dropped 7 bases and J dropped 1; count of bases not matched to a gene: 8. The CDR3 has 18 amino acids.

This clone was seen a handful of times. The rearrangement links TRBV19 to TRBJ2-3; TRBD2 matches 11 bases. Germline CDR1 LNHDA, CDR2 SQIVND (reference sequence). Trimming at V came to 4 bases and at J to 7 bases, leaving 10 bases not matched to a gene. This CDR3 comprises 16 residues. This CDR3 is CASSNIAGGHVNTQYF. Written as DNA, the CDR3 is TGTGCCAGTAGTAATATAGCGGGAGGGCATGTGAATACGCAGTATTTT. Full variable domain (outside the CDR3, taken from reference TRBV19 and TRBJ2-3): DGGITQSPKYLFRKEGQNVTLSCEQNLNHDAMYWYRQDPGQGLRLIYYSQIVNDFQKGDIAEGYSVSREKKESFPLTVTSAQKNPTAFYLCASSNIAGGHVNTQYFGPGTRLTVL.

CDR3 sequence (DNA): TGTGCCAGCAGCTTAGGGGACAGGGGGATGATAGATACGCAGTATTTT. Translated: CASSLGDRGMIDTQYF. The V gene is TRBV11-2, the J gene TRBJ2-3; the match to TRBD1 covers 11 bases. The CDR3 is 16 amino acids. From germline, CDR1 is SGHAT and CDR2 FQNNGV. V was clipped by 1 base and J by 5 bases; unmatched bases: 5.

The chain is built from TRBV28 and TRBJ1-2, with D unclear. Trimming stripped 5 bases from V and 8 bases from J, with 15 bases between. The CDR3 sequence is 13 residues long. Germline CDR1 reads MDHEN; CDR2 reads SYDVKM. Here the CDR3 DNA reads TGTGCCAGCAGTACCGGGCCTCCTTCCGGCTACACCTTC. It is translated as CASSTGPPSGYTF.

V is TRBV4-1 and J is TRBJ2-3; D is perhaps TRBD2 (6 bases). Germline CDR1 and CDR2: MGHRA and YSYEKL. The CDR3 contains 15 residues. Trimming took 1 base from V and 4 from J, leaving 12 bases between them. The CDR3 DNA reads as TGCGCCAGCAGCCAAGGAGCCGGGAGCGCAGATACGCAGTATTTT. It is translated as CASSQGAGSADTQYF.

This clone was counted between two and nine times. The V call is TRBV28, the J call TRBJ2-5, with D possibly being TRBD2 (6 bases). The length of the CDR3 is 13 residues. V lost 8 bases to trimming and J lost 2 bases, with 12 bases between them. Germline CDR1 reads MDHEN; CDR2 reads SYDVKM. CDR3 coding DNA: TGTGCCAGCGGCAATGGGGGGCAAGAGACCCAGTACTTC. This translates into CASGNGGQETQYF.